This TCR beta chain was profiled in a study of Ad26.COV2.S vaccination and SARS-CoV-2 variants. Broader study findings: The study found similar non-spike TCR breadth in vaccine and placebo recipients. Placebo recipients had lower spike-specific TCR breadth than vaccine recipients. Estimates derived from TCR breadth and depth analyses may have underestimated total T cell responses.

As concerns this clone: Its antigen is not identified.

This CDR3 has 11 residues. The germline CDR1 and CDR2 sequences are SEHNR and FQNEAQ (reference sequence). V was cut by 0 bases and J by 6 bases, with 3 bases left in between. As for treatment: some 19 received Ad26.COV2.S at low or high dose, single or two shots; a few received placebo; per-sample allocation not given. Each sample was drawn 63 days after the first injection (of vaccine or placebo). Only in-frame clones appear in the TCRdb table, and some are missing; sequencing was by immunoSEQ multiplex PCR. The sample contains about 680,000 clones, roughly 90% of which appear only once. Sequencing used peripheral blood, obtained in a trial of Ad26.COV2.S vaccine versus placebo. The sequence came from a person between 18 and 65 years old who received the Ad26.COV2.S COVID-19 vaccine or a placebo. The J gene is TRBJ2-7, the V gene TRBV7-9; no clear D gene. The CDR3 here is CASSLATEQYF. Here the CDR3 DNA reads TGTGCCAGCAGCTTAGCGACCGAGCAGTACTTC.